Shown below are 25 T cell receptor beta chains from a single sample sequenced in a study of T cell responses to AZD1222 COVID-19 vaccine (dated by TCRdb to about 2021). Libraries were built with the immunoSEQ multiplex PCR assay. TCRdb holds this immuneACCESS table with in-frame rearrangements only. Some clones are missing; in checked studies, unresolved V genes explain under half, and the rest has no known cause. The table for this sample lists about 120,000 clones; roughly 90% of them were counted only once. The top ten constitute roughly 1.6% of the sample. The intended sense of this specimen's time point label: baseline before first vaccination. The sequenced sample was peripheral blood, obtained on day 0 of AZD1222 vaccination. The receptors come from an adult in good health.

The genes are TRBV24-1 and TRBJ2-3; 9 bases fit TRBD2. Germline V gene lookup returns CDR1 KGHDR and CDR2 SFDVKD. This CDR3 is built from 16 residues. Trimming at V came to 1 base and at J to 5 bases, leaving 6 bases not matched to a gene. The DNA of the CDR3 is TGTGCCACCAGTGATTTCGGGACTAGCAGAGTAGATACGCAGTATTTT. This encodes CATSDFGTSRVDTQYF.

V gene TRBV24-1 combines with J gene TRBJ2-1; weak D call: TRBD2 (5 bases). V dropped 1 base and J dropped 6 bases, with 9 bases sitting between them. CDR1 is KGHDR and CDR2 is SFDVKD in the germline V gene. CDR3 length: 14 amino acids. CDR3 bases: TGTGCCACCAGTGATTTTCGAGGGTTCAATGAGCAGTTCTTC. Its translation is CATSDFRGFNEQFF.

This clone was detected only once. The J gene is TRBJ2-7, the V gene TRBV5-1; D gene uncertain. The CDR3 loop spans 15 amino acids. Per the germline V gene, CDR1 is SGHRS and CDR2 is YFSETQ. V dropped 2 bases and J dropped 2 bases, with 14 bases sitting between them. This CDR3 is CASSLSVDKTYEQYF. CDR3 in DNA: TGCGCCAGCAGCTTATCAGTCGACAAGACCTACGAGCAGTACTTC.

V and J are TRBV19 and TRBJ1-1; no clear D. The CDR3 runs to 14 residues. The germline V and J ends were trimmed by 3 bases and 2 bases, with 10 bases remaining between them. Germline V gene lookup returns CDR1 LNHDA and CDR2 SQIVND (reference sequence). CDR3 coding DNA: TGTGCCAGTAGTATCTCGGCGGGTAACACTGAAGCTTTCTTT. Protein: CASSISAGNTEAFF.

The genes are TRBV12-3 or TRBV12-4 and TRBJ1-2, with 8 bases identical to TRBD1. J gave up 4 bases and V 5 bases, and 3 bases lay outside the gene matches. This CDR3 contains 13 residues. CDR3 protein: CASSPTGGYGYTF. As DNA, the CDR3 is TGTGCCAGCAGTCCCACAGGGGGCTATGGCTACACCTTC.

The chain uses TRBV5-4 and TRBJ2-7; 10 nucleotides match TRBD1. CDR3 length: 15 residues. The ends lost 3 bases at V and 2 bases at J; junction bases unmatched: 5. CDR1 and CDR2 (germline): SGHNT, YYREEE (reference sequence). CDR3 bases: TGTGCCAGCAGCTATGTTGGACAGGGGGCCTACGAGCAGTACTTC. This sequence encodes CASSYVGQGAYEQYF. Using reference TRBV5-4 and TRBJ2-7 for the parts outside the CDR3, the full variable domain is ETGVTQSPTHLIKTRGQQVTLRCSSQSGHNTVSWYQQALGQGPQFIFQYYREEENGRGNFPPRFSGLQFPNYSSELNVNALELDDSALYLCASSYVGQGAYEQYFGPGTRLTVT.

V and J are TRBV5-1 and TRBJ2-1; D possibly matches TRBD1 or TRBD2 (5 bases each). Germline loops: CDR1 SGHRS, CDR2 YFSETQ. The germline V and J ends were trimmed by 3 bases and 4 bases, with 17 bases remaining between them. CDR3 length: 16 residues. The CDR3 bases are TGCGCCAGCAGCTCGCCGGGGCTAGATCCTTACAATGAGCAGTTCTTC. Translating gives CASSSPGLDPYNEQFF.

This chain uses TRBV11-2 with TRBJ1-3; D uncertain. V shed 5 bases and J shed 0 bases, with 14 bases lying between them. Germline CDR1 SGHAT, CDR2 FQNNGV. CDR3 size: 16 residues. The CDR3 loop is CASSGHEGISGNTIYF. In nucleotides, the CDR3 is TGTGCCAGCAGCGGTCACGAGGGTATCTCTGGAAACACCATATATTTT.

V gene TRBV7-3 combines with J gene TRBJ2-5; 10 nucleotides match TRBD1. V shed 5 bases and J 1 base; nucleotides not matched to a gene: 7. The CDR3 is 16 residues long. Germline-derived CDR1 and CDR2 are SGHTA and FQGTGA. CDR3 sequence: CASSAWDRGSQETQYF. CDR3 nucleotides: TGTGCCAGCAGCGCCTGGGACAGGGGTTCCCAAGAGACCCAGTACTTC.

This chain uses TRBV18 with TRBJ1-1; D gene ambiguous. Trimming took 0 bases from V and 5 from J, leaving 22 bases between them. Germline V gives CDR1 KGHSH, CDR2 LQKENI. The CDR3 has 18 residues. The CDR3 region is CASSPPLSSGQDDTEAFF. The CDR3, as DNA: TGTGCCAGCTCACCACCTCTATCTTCCGGGCAGGACGATACTGAAGCTTTCTTT.

In DNA, the CDR3 is TGTGCCAGCAGTTACTCGGACAGGGGGGTTGTTGGCTACACCTTC. Protein sequence: CASSYSDRGVVGYTF. This chain links TRBV6-5 with TRBJ1-2; TRBD1 matches at 10 bases. Germline V gene lookup returns CDR1 MNHEY and CDR2 SVGAGI. This CDR3 comprises 15 residues. V lost 0 bases, J lost 7 bases, and 5 bases stayed unmatched.

Only a few counts were recorded for this clone. The chain combines TRBV4-1 with TRBJ2-7; TRBD2 agrees at 8 bases. V trimming: 2 bases; J trimming: 5 bases; junction bases outside the gene matches: 17. CDR1 MGHRA and CDR2 YSYEKL come from the germline V gene. The length of the CDR3 is 18 residues. The CDR3 coding sequence is TGCGCCAGCAGCCAAAAAAGGACCGGAACTAGCGGAAAGGACGAGCAGTACTTC. Translated: CASSQKRTGTSGKDEQYF.

A note on this clone: This CDR3 is also generated by other DNA sequences in the sample. The chain has TRBV5-4 and TRBJ2-2; 11 nucleotides line up with TRBD2. The germline CDR1 and CDR2 sequences are SGHNT and YYREEE (reference sequence). This CDR3 has 15 amino acids. V dropped 5 bases and J dropped 1; count of bases not matched to a gene: 1. The CDR3 loop is CASSLAGGNTGELFF. In nucleotides, the CDR3 is TGTGCCAGCAGTCTAGCGGGAGGGAACACCGGGGAGCTGTTTTTT.

The J gene is TRBJ1-2, the V gene TRBV4-1; TRBD1 might be the D (5 bases). With 4 bases removed from V and 2 bases from J, the gap between germline ends came to 11 bases. This CDR3 is 14 amino acids long. Looked up from germline, CDR1 is MGHRA and CDR2 is YSYEKL. CDR3 residues: CASSLGTGNYGYTF. The CDR3 DNA reads TGCGCCAGCAGCCTAGGGACGGGGAACTATGGCTACACCTTC.

This clone has only a few counts. The CDR3 nucleotides are TGTGCCAGCAGCGTGTCGGGAGTAGGCTACAATGAGCAGTTCTTC. Amino acid sequence: CASSVSGVGYNEQFF. The V call is TRBV9, the J call TRBJ2-1; maybe TRBD2 (6 bases). The germline V gene has CDR1 SGDLS and CDR2 YYNGEE. Trimming took off 2 bases at V and 3 bases at J, with 12 bases between the two ends. The CDR3 covers 15 residues.

J is TRBJ2-2 and V is TRBV19; TRBD1 aligns across 8 bases. J gave up 0 bases and V 5 bases, and 8 bases lay outside the gene matches. The germline V gene encodes CDR1 LNHDA and CDR2 SQIVND (reference sequence). The CDR3 is made up of 17 amino acids. CDR3 region: CASSGIGQGPNTGELFF. In nucleotides, the CDR3 is TGTGCCAGTAGTGGGATCGGACAGGGCCCGAACACCGGGGAGCTGTTTTTT. Complete variable domain (other parts from reference TRBV19 and TRBJ2-2): DGGITQSPKYLFRKEGQNVTLSCEQNLNHDAMYWYRQDPGQGLRLIYYSQIVNDFQKGDIAEGYSVSREKKESFPLTVTSAQKNPTAFYLCASSGIGQGPNTGELFFGEGSRLTVL.

The chain couples TRBV7-9 to TRBJ2-2, with 10 bases aligning to TRBD2. This CDR3 is 18 amino acids long. CDR1 SEHNR and CDR2 FQNEAQ come from the germline V gene (reference sequence). Unmatched junction bases numbered 14, after V lost 5 bases and J lost 5 bases. CDR3 loop: CASSRTSGRALSTGELFF. The CDR3 nucleotides are TGTGCCAGCAGCCGAACCAGCGGGAGGGCCCTCAGTACCGGGGAGCTGTTTTTT.

The chain has TRBV19 and TRBJ1-1, with a tentative D call TRBD1 (5 bases). Germline CDR1 is LNHDA and CDR2 is SQIVND (reference sequence). V shed 10 bases and J shed 1 base, with 13 bases lying between them. The CDR3 runs 13 residues. In DNA, the CDR3 is TGTGCCACCACGGGGCTGGGGAACACTGAAGCTTTCTTT. This gives the protein CATTGLGNTEAFF.

V gene TRBV7-6 combines with J gene TRBJ1-1, with D unclear. Trimming cost V 2 bases and J 2 bases, with 9 bases left between them. The CDR3 has 14 amino acids. CDR1 is SGHVS, CDR2 FNYEAQ, per germline. The DNA for the CDR3 is TGTGCCAGCAGCTTAATTGCGACAAACACTGAAGCTTTCTTT. As protein: CASSLIATNTEAFF. The full variable domain, in which reference TRBV7-6 and TRBJ1-1 provide the parts outside the CDR3, is GAGVSQSPRYKVTKRGQDVALRCDPISGHVSLYWYRQALGQGPEFLTYFNYEAQQDKSGLPNDRFSAERPEGSISTLTIQRTEQRDSAMYRCASSLIATNTEAFFGQGTRLTVV.

J is TRBJ2-5 and V is TRBV25-1; no clear D. V gave up 4 bases and J gave up 1 base, with 10 bases separating them. The CDR3 sequence is 14 residues long. Germline V gene lookup returns CDR1 MGHDK and CDR2 SYGVNS. The CDR3: CASSAFSGQETQYF. Here the CDR3 DNA reads TGTGCCAGCAGTGCCTTTTCGGGCCAAGAGACCCAGTACTTC. The whole variable domain, filled in from reference TRBV25-1 and TRBJ2-5, reads EADIYQTPRYLVIGTGKKITLECSQTMGHDKMYWYQQDPGMELHLIHYSYGVNSTEKGDLSSESTVSRIRTEHFPLTLESARPSHTSQYLCASSAFSGQETQYFGPGTRLLVL.

The V call is TRBV19, the J call TRBJ1-6; no clear D gene. Germline values: CDR1 LNHDA, CDR2 SQIVND (reference sequence). The CDR3 spans 13 residues. V lost 4 bases and J lost 7, with 8 bases in between. The CDR3 region is CASSTAGNSPLHF. CDR3 nucleotides: TGTGCCAGTAGTACTGCGGGAAATTCACCCCTCCACTTT.

As concerns this clone: Other DNA sequences in this sample translate to the same CDR3. The gene calls are TRBV12-3 or TRBV12-4 and TRBJ1-1; no definite D call. Trimming took 1 base from V and 1 from J, leaving 4 bases between them. The CDR3 extends over 13 amino acids. The CDR3 reads CASSLGRNTEAFF. The CDR3 DNA sequence: TGTGCCAGCAGTTTAGGTAGGAACACTGAAGCTTTCTTT.

The gene calls are TRBV19 and TRBJ2-2; 10 positions match TRBD1. V trimming: 5 bases; J trimming: 5 bases; junction bases outside the gene matches: 8. The CDR3 length is 16 residues. CDR1 is LNHDA and CDR2 is SQIVND in the germline V gene (reference sequence). For the CDR3, the DNA is TGTGCCAGTAGTTTTGGACAGGGGGTTCCAACCGGGGAGCTGTTTTTT. Its protein is CASSFGQGVPTGELFF. Based on the CDR3 plus reference TRBV19 and TRBJ2-2, the full variable domain is DGGITQSPKYLFRKEGQNVTLSCEQNLNHDAMYWYRQDPGQGLRLIYYSQIVNDFQKGDIAEGYSVSREKKESFPLTVTSAQKNPTAFYLCASSFGQGVPTGELFFGEGSRLTVL.

The chain carries TRBV5-1 and TRBJ1-5; D is unresolved. Deletions cut 5 bases from V and 4 bases from J, with 13 bases between. The length of the CDR3 is 14 residues. CDR1 and CDR2 (germline): SGHRS, YFSETQ. CDR3 in amino acids: CASSPDSGNQPQHF. The CDR3 DNA reads TGCGCCAGCAGTCCAGACTCAGGTAATCAGCCCCAGCATTTT. The whole variable domain, remainder taken from reference TRBV5-1 and TRBJ1-5, is KAGVTQTPRYLIKTRGQQVTLSCSPISGHRSVSWYQQTPGQGLQFLFEYFSETQRNKGNFPGRFSGRQFSNSRSEMNVSTLELGDSALYLCASSPDSGNQPQHFGDGTRLSIL.

This rearrangement joins TRBV5-1 to TRBJ2-3; D uncertain. Germline CDR1 is SGHRS and CDR2 is YFSETQ. Deletions cut 1 base from V and 0 bases from J, with 12 bases between. The CDR3 spans 16 residues. The CDR3 region has the DNA TGCGCCAGCAGCTTGCCCCTGGACGGGAGCACAGATACGCAGTATTTT. It encodes CASSLPLDGSTDTQYF. The whole variable domain, filled in from reference TRBV5-1 and TRBJ2-3, reads KAGVTQTPRYLIKTRGQQVTLSCSPISGHRSVSWYQQTPGQGLQFLFEYFSETQRNKGNFPGRFSGRQFSNSRSEMNVSTLELGDSALYLCASSLPLDGSTDTQYFGPGTRLTVL.